The 23 T cell receptor beta chains presented below share a single source sample, sequenced in a study of T cell responses to AZD1222 COVID-19 vaccine. The data were produced by immunoSEQ multiplex PCR, yet TCRdb's version contains in-frame clones alone and is incomplete. The sample carries 80,000 to 100,000 clones, roughly 86% recorded once. Material: peripheral blood, obtained on day 0 of AZD1222 vaccination. These TCRs come from an adult in good health.

The rearrangement uses TRBV28 and TRBJ2-7; unclear D gene. The V gene lost 7 bases and the J gene lost 0 bases, with 19 bases spanning the gap. This CDR3 spans 16 amino acids. CDR1 and CDR2 from the germline V gene are MDHEN and SYDVKM. CDR3 sequence (DNA): TGTGCCAGCACTCCCCATCGCGCCAAGTCCTCCTACGAGCAGTACTTC. Translated: CASTPHRAKSSYEQYF.

The rearrangement joins TRBV6-1 to TRBJ2-3; no clear D. CDR1 MNHNS and CDR2 SASEGT come from the germline V gene. V gave up 2 bases and J gave up 2 bases, with 2 bases separating them. CDR3 size: 12 residues. The DNA for the CDR3 is TGTGCCAGCAGTGAACACACAGATACGCAGTATTTT. Its translation is CASSEHTDTQYF.

The chain's CDR3 is CASSYSTSYSNQPQHF. As DNA, the CDR3 is TGTGCCAGCAGTTACTCGACCTCTTATAGCAATCAGCCCCAGCATTTT. The chain has TRBV6-2 or TRBV6-3 and TRBJ1-5; D remains unclear. This CDR3 has 16 residues. With 0 bases removed from V and 0 bases from J, the gap between germline ends came to 9 bases. CDR1 and CDR2 from the germline V gene are MNHEY and SVGEGT.

Details on this clone: The CDR3 does not close with the conserved phenylalanine or tryptophan, likely indicating a read error. It is unclear where the CDR3 begins or ends on the DNA, so no DNA is shown, and the CDR3 is as TCRdb lists it. CDR3 amino acids: CASSFVKRLIN. V gene TRBV27 combines with J gene TRBJ2-7. Germline V gene data show CDR1 as MNHEY and CDR2 as SMNVEV (reference sequence). Counting both end residues, the CDR3 totals 11 amino acids.

CDR3 residues: CATSARTSGRRGEQFF. Written as DNA, the CDR3 is TGTGCCACCAGTGCCCGGACTAGCGGGAGGCGAGGTGAGCAGTTCTTC. The chain couples TRBV24-1 to TRBJ2-1; the match to TRBD2 covers 14 bases. With 5 bases clipped from V and 9 bases from J, the junction kept 8 bases outside the gene matches. The CDR3 is made up of 16 amino acids. Germline CDR1 is KGHDR and CDR2 is SFDVKD.

The sample holds a few counts of this clone. This CDR3 reads CASSETSSGADGYTF. Written as DNA, the CDR3 is TGTGCCAGCAGCGAAACTTCTTCGGGGGCCGATGGCTACACCTTC. V usage is TRBV9 and J usage is TRBJ1-2; maybe TRBD1 (6 bases). V dropped 3 bases and J dropped 6 bases, with 18 bases sitting between them. Per the germline V gene, CDR1 is SGDLS and CDR2 is YYNGEE. This CDR3 spans 15 amino acids.

V and J are TRBV27 and TRBJ1-6; 10 bases agree with TRBD1. V shed 0 bases, J shed 10 bases, and the junction held 6 bases outside the gene matches. Germline V gene lookup returns CDR1 MNHEY and CDR2 SMNVEV (reference sequence). The CDR3 extends over 16 amino acids. Here the CDR3 DNA reads TGTGCCAGCAGTTTATCCGGGACAGGGGTAAGCTCACCCCTCCACTTT. Translating gives CASSLSGTGVSSPLHF.

This clone came up once. The rearrangement links TRBV5-1 to TRBJ2-5; D perhaps matches TRBD2 (7 bases). The length of the CDR3 is 16 residues. The germline gives CDR1 SGHRS, CDR2 YFSETQ. V shed 0 bases and J shed 2 bases, with 14 bases lying between them. For the CDR3, the DNA is TGCGCCAGCAGCTTGGCGGGGGGCTGGGGGCAAGAGACCCAGTACTTC. Its translation is CASSLAGGWGQETQYF. Variable domain in full (rest from reference TRBV5-1 and TRBJ2-5): KAGVTQTPRYLIKTRGQQVTLSCSPISGHRSVSWYQQTPGQGLQFLFEYFSETQRNKGNFPGRFSGRQFSNSRSEMNVSTLELGDSALYLCASSLAGGWGQETQYFGPGTRLLVL.

V usage is TRBV27 and J usage is TRBJ1-5; D is undetermined. Trimming removed 6 bases at V and 3 bases at J, with 9 bases between. Germline assignment: CDR1 MNHEY and CDR2 SMNVEV (reference sequence). The CDR3 length is 13 residues. CDR3 coding DNA: TGTGCCAGCAGGTTGTTCGACAATCAGCCCCAGCATTTT. Its protein product is CASRLFDNQPQHF.

Only a few counts were recorded for this clone. The chain couples TRBV7-2 to TRBJ1-2, with a tentative D call TRBD1 (5 bases). The germline V and J ends were trimmed by 5 bases and 3 bases, with 13 bases remaining between them. CDR3 size: 14 residues. Looked up from germline, CDR1 is SGHTA and CDR2 is FQGNSA. The CDR3 DNA reads TGTGCCAGCAGCCCCTCCGAGGGGTACTATGGCTACACCTTC. Protein: CASSPSEGYYGYTF. The full variable domain, rest sourced from reference TRBV7-2 and TRBJ1-2, is GAGVSQSPSNKVTEKGKDVELRCDPISGHTALYWYRQSLGQGLEFLIYFQGNSAPDKSGLPSDRFSAERTGGSVSTLTIQRTQQEDSAVYLCASSPSEGYYGYTFGSGTRLTVV.

The chain has TRBV6-6 and TRBJ1-1, with D possibly matching TRBD1 (5 bases). The V and J ends lost 6 bases and 4 bases respectively, with 15 bases between them. The CDR3 runs 14 residues. CDR1 and CDR2 (germline): MNHNY, SVGAGI (reference sequence). The CDR3: CASRPLGDATEAFF. In DNA form, the CDR3 reads TGTGCCAGCAGACCGTTAGGGGACGCCACTGAAGCTTTCTTT.

The gene calls are TRBV6-5 and TRBJ2-7, with D perhaps TRBD2 (6 bases). V was cut by 6 bases and J by 0 bases, with 12 bases left in between. Per the germline V gene, CDR1 is MNHEY and CDR2 is SVGAGI. The CDR3 extends over 14 amino acids. The CDR3 spells CASRPREYSYEQYF. The CDR3 nucleotides read TGTGCCAGCAGGCCCCGGGAGTACTCCTACGAGCAGTACTTC.

This chain connects TRBV5-1 to TRBJ1-2; 12 bases are a match to TRBD1. Trimming took 0 bases from V and 0 from J; bases not matched to a gene: 6. The CDR3 covers 18 residues. The germline V gene encodes CDR1 SGHRS and CDR2 YFSETQ. The chain's CDR3 is CASSLAGTGGRANYGYTF. The CDR3 nucleotides are TGCGCCAGCAGCTTGGCGGGGACAGGGGGCCGAGCTAACTATGGCTACACCTTC.

The rearrangement joins TRBV15 to TRBJ2-2; possible D gene TRBD2, 5 bases. CDR3 length equals 16 residues. Trimming shortened V by 0 bases and J by 1 base, and 9 bases separated the two germline ends. Per the germline V gene, CDR1 is LNHNV and CDR2 is YYDKDF (reference sequence). CDR3 loop: CATSRDLALNTGELFF. The DNA of the CDR3 is TGTGCCACCAGCAGAGATCTAGCCTTGAACACCGGGGAGCTGTTTTTT.

CDR3 sequence (DNA): TGTGCCAGCAGCGCGGTCCCAGGGGCTGGAAACACCATATATTTT. Translation gives CASSAVPGAGNTIYF. The V and J genes are TRBV9 and TRBJ1-3, with a tentative D call TRBD1 (6 bases). Trimming cost V 3 bases and J 2 bases, with 12 bases left between them. This CDR3 contains 15 residues. Germline CDR1 SGDLS, CDR2 YYNGEE. The whole variable domain, filled in from reference TRBV9 and TRBJ1-3, reads DSGVTQTPKHLITATGQRVTLRCSPRSGDLSVYWYQQSLDQGLQFLIQYYNGEERAKGNILERFSAQQFPDLHSELNLSSLELGDSALYFCASSAVPGAGNTIYFGEGSWLTVV.

The genes are TRBV5-1 and TRBJ1-2, with TRBD1 matching over 7 bases. CDR1 is SGHRS and CDR2 is YFSETQ in the germline V gene. Unmatched junction bases numbered 7, after V lost 4 bases and J lost 7 bases. This CDR3 is built from 13 residues. The CDR3 is CASSVTGQGGYTF. The DNA for the CDR3 is TGCGCCAGCAGCGTGACAGGGCAAGGTGGCTACACCTTC.

The chain recombines TRBV12-2 with TRBJ1-2; no DNA check was done on the table's D call, TRBD1. TRBV12-2 is recorded as a pseudogene. This CDR3 comprises 18 residues. The CDR3 reads CASRSSPIKTARNYGYTF. DNA for the CDR3: TGTGCAAGTCGCTCCTCCCCCATCAAGACAGCGCGTAACTATGGCTACACCTTC.

This clone was observed a single time. This chain connects TRBV4-2 to TRBJ2-5; 10 bases line up with TRBD2. Germline trimming cut 0 bases from V and 5 bases from J; bases unmatched to any gene: 6. Germline loops: CDR1 LGHNA, CDR2 YNFKEQ. This CDR3 has 16 amino acids. The CDR3 bases are TGTGCCAGCAGCCAAGATCCTAGCGGGAGTTGGGAGACCCAGTACTTC. The encoded protein is CASSQDPSGSWETQYF.

V gene TRBV9 combines with J gene TRBJ1-3; the D is unclear. V was cut by 3 bases and J by 0 bases, with 10 bases left in between. Looked up from germline, CDR1 is SGDLS and CDR2 is YYNGEE. The CDR3 is made up of 15 amino acids. The DNA of the CDR3 is TGTGCCAGCAGCGGACCCACGAGCTCTGGAAACACCATATATTTT. Its protein is CASSGPTSSGNTIYF.

A single count supports this clone. The CDR3 region has the DNA TGCGCCAGCAGCGGCAGGGGGCGAAATGAAGCTTTCTTT. Amino acids: CASSGRGRNEAFF. This chain uses TRBV5-1 with TRBJ1-1, with 8 bases that match TRBD1. This CDR3 spans 13 amino acids. Per the germline V gene, CDR1 is SGHRS and CDR2 is YFSETQ. Trimming removed 4 bases from V and 7 bases from J; junction bases left unmatched: 6.

The chain is built from TRBV6-5 and TRBJ2-1; 8 bases fit TRBD2. The CDR3 length is 12 residues. V shed 6 bases, J shed 8 bases, and the junction held 3 bases outside the gene matches. The V gene's germline CDR1 is MNHEY and CDR2 SVGAGI. CDR3 bases: TGTGCCAGCAGCACTAGCGGCGATGAGCAGTTCTTC. Translated: CASSTSGDEQFF.

The chain uses TRBV5-4 and TRBJ1-5, with D maybe TRBD1 (6 bases). The CDR3 extends over 16 amino acids. V dropped 3 bases and J dropped 1 base, with 14 bases sitting between them. Germline V gene data show CDR1 as SGHNT and CDR2 as YYREEE (reference sequence). Here the CDR3 DNA reads TGTGCCAGCAGCTGGGGTGGGGGCGCGAGCAATCAGCCCCAGCATTTT. Translation gives CASSWGGGASNQPQHF.

The rearrangement joins TRBV19 to TRBJ2-1; D ambiguous. The CDR3 totals 12 residues. From germline, CDR1 is LNHDA and CDR2 SQIVND (reference sequence). Trimming stripped 5 bases from V and 4 bases from J, with 6 bases between. The CDR3 DNA follows: TGTGCCAGTAGTGACCAATACAATGAGCAGTTCTTC. It encodes CASSDQYNEQFF.